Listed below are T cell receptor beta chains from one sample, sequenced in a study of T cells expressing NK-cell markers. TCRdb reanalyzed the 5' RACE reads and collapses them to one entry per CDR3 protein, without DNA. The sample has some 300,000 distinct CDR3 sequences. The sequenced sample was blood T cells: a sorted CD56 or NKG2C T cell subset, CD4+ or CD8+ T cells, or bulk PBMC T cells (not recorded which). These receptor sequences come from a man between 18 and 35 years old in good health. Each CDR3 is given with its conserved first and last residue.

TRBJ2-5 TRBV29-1 CSATPTGQDARTQYF
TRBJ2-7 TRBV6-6 CASNQDSSYEQYF
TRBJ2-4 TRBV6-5 CASSYSRGGGASKNIQYF
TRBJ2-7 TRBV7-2 CASSLGVLLEQYF
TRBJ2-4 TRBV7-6 CASSLEGHRGQAKNIQYF
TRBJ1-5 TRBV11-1 CASSSEIFSGGVAYQPQHF
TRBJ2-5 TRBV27 CASSSGTGGAWETQYF
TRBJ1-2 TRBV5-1 CASSRDRGAEGYTF
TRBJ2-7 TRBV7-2 CASSLAFGGGVLYEQYF
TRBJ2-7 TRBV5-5 CASSSGTSFYEQYF
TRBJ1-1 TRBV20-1 CSARDEAGAVSEAFF
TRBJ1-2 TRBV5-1 CASSDGGYGYTF
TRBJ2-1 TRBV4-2 CASSQVEGTFYNEQFF
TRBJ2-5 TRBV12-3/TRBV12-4 CASSPDGQGQETQYF
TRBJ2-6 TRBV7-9 CAGGTPGANVLTF
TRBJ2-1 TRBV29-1 CSVGRQGDNEQFF
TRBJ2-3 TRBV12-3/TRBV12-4 CASSFPPRLYF
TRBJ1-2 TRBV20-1 CSAWDRGGYTF
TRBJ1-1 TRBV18 CASSPGQGVMNTEAFF
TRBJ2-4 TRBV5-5 CASSRAGWGDIQYF